The rows below give T cell receptor beta chains drawn from one sample of a study of radiation and T cells in renal cell carcinoma. Repertoires were generated with immunoSEQ multiplex PCR, while TCRdb's copy carries only in-frame clones and drops some. The sample records roughly 64,000 clones, about 74% being singletons. This sample comprised blood, obtained from a patient whose treatment included radiotherapy and nephrectomy. These TCRs come from a man between 60 and 70 years old with renal cell carcinoma. Each CDR3 is given with its conserved first and last residue. A D gene is named only where the DNA matches it firmly. Size is omitted from some rows. Given values are once, few, many or a class for expanded clones.

cdr3_length clone_size j_call d_call v_call cdr3_aa cdr3_nt
13 - TRBJ2-1 - TRBV19 CASTQVGRGEQFF TGTGCCAGTACCCAGGTGGGAAGAGGTGAGCAGTTCTTC
13 - TRBJ1-1 TRBD1 TRBV30 CAWRAGQGTGSFF TGTGCCTGGAGGGCCGGACAGGGAACGGGTTCTTTCTTT
14 - TRBJ1-2 TRBD1 TRBV11-2 CASSPGTGASGYTF TGTGCCAGCAGCCCCGGGACAGGGGCTTCCGGCTACACCTTC
18 - TRBJ2-4 TRBD1 TRBV5-5 CASSPFIYRGRIDNIQYF TGTGCCAGCAGCCCCTTCATCTACAGGGGGCGGATCGACAACATTCAGTACTTC
14 few TRBJ2-1 TRBD1 TRBV5-1 CASSLRQGEGEQFF TGCGCCAGCAGCTTAAGACAGGGCGAAGGCGAGCAGTTCTTC
16 - TRBJ2-5 - TRBV29-1 CSVESLHRAIQETQYF TGCAGCGTTGAGTCATTGCACAGGGCAATACAAGAGACCCAGTACTTC
14 - TRBJ2-3 - TRBV5-4 CASSHPSDTDTQYF TGTGCCAGCAGCCACCCCTCGGACACAGATACGCAGTATTTT
18 - TRBJ2-2 TRBD2 TRBV5-6 CASSPWLAGYKGTGELFF TGTGCCAGCAGCCCGTGGCTAGCGGGTTACAAGGGCACCGGGGAGCTGTTTTTT
14 - TRBJ2-7 TRBD1 TRBV30 CAWSGTGSSYEQYF TGTGCCTGGAGTGGGACAGGTAGCTCCTACGAGCAGTACTTC
14 - TRBJ2-5 - TRBV11-3 CASSLDAGKETQYF TGTGCCAGCAGCTTAGATGCAGGGAAAGAGACCCAGTACTTC
14 - TRBJ2-1 - TRBV6-5 CASSYNEGWNEQFF TGTGCCAGCAGTTACAATGAGGGTTGGAATGAGCAGTTCTTC
16 - TRBJ2-3 - TRBV15 CATSRDPDPSTDTQYF TGTGCCACCAGCAGAGATCCGGACCCTAGCACAGATACGCAGTATTTT
16 - TRBJ2-7 - TRBV11-2 CASSFSGDRNSYEQYF TGTGCCAGCAGCTTCTCCGGCGACAGGAACTCCTACGAGCAGTACTTC
16 - TRBJ2-4 - TRBV5-1 CASSYGDDMSKNIQYF TGCGCCAGCAGCTACGGTGATGACATGTCCAAAAACATTCAGTACTTC
13 - TRBJ2-7 - TRBV6-6 CASSSLVPYEQYF TGTGCCAGCAGTTCCCTAGTTCCCTACGAGCAGTACTTC
15 - TRBJ2-1 - TRBV7-3 CASSLGSQASIEQFF TGTGCCAGCAGCTTAGGGTCCCAGGCCTCAATCGAGCAGTTCTTC
18 - TRBJ2-3 TRBD2 TRBV4-1 CASSQESGGAPRTDTQYF TGCGCCAGCAGCCAAGAGAGCGGGGGGGCCCCTCGCACAGATACGCAGTATTTT
15 - TRBJ2-3 - TRBV10-1 CASSGVARDTDTQYF TGCGCCAGCAGTGGTGTTGCCCGAGACACAGATACGCAGTATTTT
13 - TRBJ1-4 - TRBV18 CASHRAENEKLFF TGTGCCAGCCACCGGGCAGAGAATGAAAAACTGTTTTTT
16 - TRBJ2-4 TRBD2 TRBV19 CASSTLAGVSKNIQYF TGTGCCAGTAGTACACTAGCGGGAGTGTCCAAAAACATTCAGTACTTC
13 medium-sized TRBJ1-1 - TRBV27 CASSFGMNTEAFF TGTGCCAGCAGTTTCGGTATGAACACTGAAGCTTTCTTT
14 - TRBJ2-5 TRBD1 TRBV5-1 CASRTGQVKESQYF TGCGCCAGCAGAACGGGACAGGTCAAGGAATCCCAGTACTTC
17 - TRBJ2-7 TRBD1 TRBV18 CASSQINPGQGHYEQYF TGTGCCAGCTCACAGATAAATCCGGGACAGGGGCACTACGAGCAGTACTTC
17 - TRBJ2-2 TRBD2 TRBV5-1 CASSNSGAGEVVGELFF TGCGCCAGCAGCAACAGTGGGGCGGGAGAGGTCGTCGGGGAGCTGTTTTTT
17 - TRBJ2-3 TRBD2 TRBV5-4 CASSPNRAGVTTDTQYF TGTGCCAGCAGCCCAAACCGGGCGGGAGTCACCACAGATACGCAGTATTTT
12 - TRBJ1-2 TRBD1 TRBV6-5 CASSRQGGGYTF TGTGCCAGCAGCCGACAGGGAGGTGGCTACACCTTC
13 - TRBJ2-5 TRBD2 TRBV29-1 CSVVLAVAETQYF TGCAGCGTTGTACTAGCGGTAGCGGAGACCCAGTACTTC
15 - TRBJ2-5 TRBD2 TRBV10-3 CAISDSAGGGETQYF TGTGCCATCAGTGATTCGGCGGGGGGCGGGGAGACCCAGTACTTC
15 - TRBJ1-1 TRBD1 TRBV19 CASSSPGQVFPEAFF TGTGCCAGTAGTTCCCCCGGACAGGTTTTTCCTGAAGCTTTCTTT
13 - TRBJ1-1 TRBD1 TRBV19 CASSSTGVWEAFF TGTGCCAGTAGCTCAACAGGGGTGTGGGAAGCTTTCTTT
16 - TRBJ2-2 TRBD2 TRBV5-1 CASSLEAGGVTGELFF TGCGCCAGCAGCTTGGAGGCGGGAGGGGTCACCGGGGAGCTGTTTTTT
15 - TRBJ2-1 - TRBV7-8 CASSLGGLSAIEQFF TGTGCCAGCAGCTTGGGGGGGCTGTCTGCCATTGAGCAGTTCTTC
13 - TRBJ2-1 - TRBV2 CASNLEGYNEQFF TGTGCCAGCAACCTGGAGGGGTACAATGAGCAGTTCTTC
16 - TRBJ2-7 - TRBV5-1 CASSPPPWAETYEQYF TGCGCCAGCAGCCCCCCACCGTGGGCTGAGACCTACGAGCAGTACTTC
13 - TRBJ2-1 - TRBV19 CASSADSFNEQFF TGTGCCAGTAGTGCGGACAGCTTTAATGAGCAGTTCTTC
15 - TRBJ1-4 - TRBV10-2 CASSEVRDRMEKLFF TGCGCCAGCAGCGAGGTCCGGGACCGTATGGAAAAACTGTTTTTT
14 - TRBJ1-1 - TRBV6-6 CASSLDGWNTEAFF TGTGCCAGCAGTTTAGACGGTTGGAACACTGAAGCTTTCTTT
12 - TRBJ1-1 - TRBV29-1 CSVGSGDTEAFF TGCAGCGTTGGATCAGGGGATACTGAAGCTTTCTTT
16 few TRBJ2-2 TRBD1 TRBV5-1 CASSLFPGQGTGELFF TGCGCCAGCAGCTTGTTCCCGGGACAGGGCACCGGGGAGCTGTTTTTT
15 - TRBJ2-1 TRBD1 TRBV5-1 CASSPGQGAYNEQFF TGCGCCAGCAGCCCTGGACAGGGGGCGTACAATGAGCAGTTCTTC
14 - TRBJ1-2 - TRBV19 CASSRGGVGYGYTF TGTGCCAGTAGTAGGGGAGGGGTAGGGTATGGCTACACTTTC
16 - TRBJ1-5 TRBD1 TRBV7-2 CASSLGGTGGRQPQHF TGTGCCAGCAGCTTAGGCGGGACAGGGGGCCGGCAGCCCCAGCATTTT
14 - TRBJ2-5 - TRBV27 CASSLNRVGETQYF TGTGCCAGCAGTTTAAACAGGGTGGGAGAGACCCAGTACTTC
16 - TRBJ2-5 - TRBV19 CASSMFPSTDRETQYF TGTGCCAGTAGTATGTTTCCTTCCACCGACAGGGAGACCCAGTACTTC
15 - TRBJ2-3 - TRBV29-1 CSVERGSRGRDTQYF TGCAGCGTTGAACGGGGGAGCAGGGGGAGGGATACGCAGTATTTT
15 - TRBJ1-2 TRBD1 TRBV19 CASSTGQRGLYGYTF TGTGCCAGTAGTACGGGACAGCGGGGACTGTATGGCTACACCTTC
16 - TRBJ2-2 - TRBV11-3 CASSQRRDWRTGELFF TGTGCCAGCAGCCAACGGCGGGATTGGAGGACCGGGGAGCTGTTTTTT
16 - TRBJ2-1 TRBD2 TRBV7-2 CASSLLAGGQFNEQFF TGTGCCAGCAGCTTGTTAGCGGGGGGGCAGTTCAATGAGCAGTTCTTC